This T cell receptor (beta chain) comes out of a study of shared clonotypes between healthy human individuals. Background on the study: Per donor, CD8 memory used one plate, CD8 naive used two, CD4 memory used three and CD4 naive used three.

Repertoires were generated with immunoSEQ multiplex PCR, while TCRdb's copy carries only in-frame clones and drops some. Among approximately 2.5 million clones, over 85% were seen once, and the ten largest hold over 0.12%. Study-level points and caveats: Estimated richness values were generally larger in naive subsets than in memory subsets.

Worth noting for this clone: Its antigen is as yet unknown. The sample carries other DNA sequences with the same CDR3.

CDR1 is SGHRS and CDR2 is YFSETQ in the germline V gene. V was clipped by 4 bases and J by 1 base; unmatched bases: 2. The CDR3 has 16 amino acids. The sample was naive CD4+ T cells sorted from blood. Subset here: CD45RA+ positively selected. The V and J genes are TRBV5-1 and TRBJ2-5; 15 bases align to TRBD2. This sequence originates from a man aged 18 to 30 in good health. The CDR3 DNA is TGCGCCAGCAGCCCGGGACTAGCGGGGGGCCAAGAGACCCAGTACTTC. Protein product: CASSPGLAGGQETQYF. The full variable domain, rest sourced from reference TRBV5-1 and TRBJ2-5, is KAGVTQTPRYLIKTRGQQVTLSCSPISGHRSVSWYQQTPGQGLQFLFEYFSETQRNKGNFPGRFSGRQFSNSRSEMNVSTLELGDSALYLCASSPGLAGGQETQYFGPGTRLLVL.